The present TCR beta chain was sequenced within a study of T cell changes during pregnancy in multiple sclerosis. Clones were read by immunoSEQ multiplex PCR, and TCRdb kept only the in-frame ones, dropping some. The sample contains some 64,000 clones, 80% to 90% of which appear only once. The V and J ends lost 4 bases and 3 bases, in that order; junction bases with no gene match: 7. CDR1 and CDR2 from the germline V gene are LNHDA and SQIVND (reference sequence). This CDR3 has 15 residues. The chain uses TRBV19 and TRBJ2-7; 9 bases are a match to TRBD1. The sequences come from peripheral blood, collected in the first trimester of pregnancy. This clonotype originated in a female donor in good health, enrolled as a control in a pregnancy study. The CDR3 DNA reads as TGTGCCAGTAGTAATTCCGGGACAGGGTTCTACGAGCAGTACTTC. Translation: CASSNSGTGFYEQYF.